This TCR beta chain was sequenced for a study of blood T cell repertoires in COVID-19. Study background: Italy, Spain and the United States were the sources of the convalescent and acute COVID-19 samples. The analysed material was cDNA or gDNA that came from T cells, B-cell-depleted T cells, or PBMCs.

Original processing methods: By means of reference gene primer amplification, nucleated cell counts were estimated. Assay: immunoSEQ multiplex PCR; the TCRdb copy retains only in-frame clones and omits some. The V and J calls and clone size were taken over from that table, and D and trimming were inferred from the DNA. The data contain about 42,000 clones, around 94% of them seen just once; the ten biggest clones take up 9.2%. Looked up from germline, CDR1 is SGHRS and CDR2 is YFSETQ. V shed 3 bases and J shed 6 bases, with 12 bases lying between them. The CDR3 consists of 14 residues. This rearrangement joins TRBV5-1 to TRBJ2-2, with a weak D call TRBD1 (6 bases). Input material: peripheral blood. The origin of this receptor is a man aged 45-65 years with active COVID-19. The CDR3 coding sequence is TGCGCCAGCAGCTCCGTACAGGGTCCCGGGGAGCTGTTTTTT. Translated, it gives CASSSVQGPGELFF.